The rows below give T cell receptor beta chains drawn from one sample of a study of T cells after yellow fever vaccination. TCRdb re-called the 5' RACE reads through MiXCR, storing one row per CDR3 protein. The table shows some 80,000 distinct CDR3 sequences, with about an eighth occurring only once. Sequenced material: CD8+ T cells not binding an NS4B(214-222) dextramer, sorted from PBMCs, taken roughly 23 days after the first yellow fever vaccination. The receptors stem from a man aged 18 to 29 who received the YFV17D yellow fever vaccine. Both conserved end residues are part of each CDR3. D genes are given only for firm matches. Where a row states a size, it is once, few, many or the class of an expanded clone; other rows omit it.

abundance,j_gene,v_gene,d_gene,CDR3aa,CDR3nt
few,TRBJ2-1,TRBV12-3/TRBV12-4,-,CASSPANEQFF,TGTGCCAGCAGCCCCGCCAATGAGCAGTTCTTC
-,TRBJ2-3,TRBV19,TRBD2,CASRPGLAKYTQYF,TGTGCCAGTAGACCGGGACTAGCGAAATATACGCAGTATTTT
few,TRBJ1-1,TRBV6-5,-,CASRMGNTEAFF,TGTGCCAGCAGGATGGGGAACACTGAAGCTTTCTTT
few,TRBJ1-2,TRBV12-3/TRBV12-4,TRBD1,CASSRGMTGHLEGYTF,TGTGCCAGCAGCCGAGGGATGACAGGGCATTTGGAGGGCTACACCTTC
-,TRBJ2-1,TRBV6-5,TRBD2,CASSSLAGGYNEQFF,TGTGCCAGCAGTTCTCTAGCGGGGGGTTACAATGAGCAGTTCTTC
-,TRBJ1-1,TRBV4-1,-,CASSQDFGLNTEAFF,TGCGCCAGCAGCCAAGACTTCGGCTTGAACACTGAAGCTTTCTTT
-,TRBJ1-1,TRBV19,-,CASSRGSGALAVNTEAFF,TGTGCCAGTAGTCGGGGGTCGGGGGCGTTAGCTGTGAACACTGAAGCTTTCTTT
-,TRBJ1-1,TRBV9,-,CASSASAENTEAFF,TGTGCCAGCAGCGCTAGTGCTGAGAACACTGAAGCTTTCTTT
-,TRBJ2-5,TRBV18,TRBD2,CASSLGLAGVRKETQYF,TGTGCCAGCTCGCTTGGACTAGCGGGGGTGCGAAAAGAGACCCAGTACTTC
-,TRBJ2-5,TRBV4-3,-,CASSQDLGGETQYF,TGCGCCAGCAGCCAAGATTTAGGAGGAGAGACCCAGTACTTC
few,TRBJ1-5,TRBV6-1,TRBD1,CASSRTGAGNQPQHF,TGTGCCAGCAGCAGGACAGGGGCGGGCAATCAGCCCCAGCATTTT
few,TRBJ2-3,TRBV12-3/TRBV12-4,TRBD2,CASSNLAGGTDTQYF,TGTGCCAGCAGCAACCTAGCGGGGGGCACAGATACGCAGTATTTT
many,TRBJ2-2,TRBV6-5,TRBD2,CASSYSVNSGVRELFF,TGTGCCAGCAGTTACTCTGTGAATAGCGGGGTCCGGGAGCTGTTTTTT
few,TRBJ2-2,TRBV27,TRBD2,CASRTTMGLASIGELFF,TGTGCCAGCAGGACAACAATGGGACTAGCGTCGATCGGGGAGCTGTTTTTT
-,TRBJ2-5,TRBV7-9,-,CASRERREETQYF,TGTGCCAGTCGCGAGAGACGGGAGGAGACCCAGTACTTC
-,TRBJ1-1,TRBV7-8,-,CASSVTVNTEAFF,TGTGCCAGCAGCGTAACAGTGAACACTGAAGCTTTCTTT
few,TRBJ2-2,TRBV20-1,-,CSASAPNTGELFF,TGCAGTGCTAGCGCCCCGAACACCGGGGAGCTGTTTTTT
few,TRBJ1-1,TRBV4-1,-,CACSSVRGREAFF,TGCGCCTGCTCCTCCGTCAGGGGTAGGGAAGCTTTCTTT
-,TRBJ1-1,TRBV27,-,CASSLNRVGTEAFF,TGTGCCAGCAGTTTGAACAGGGTGGGCACTGAAGCTTTCTTT
-,TRBJ2-7,TRBV4-2,-,CASSPGLTYEQYF,TGTGCCAGCAGCCCGGGATTAACCTACGAGCAGTACTTC
-,TRBJ1-2,TRBV5-4,TRBD1,CASSTLSGTGQRYGYTF,TGTGCCAGCAGCACATTATCCGGGACAGGGCAACGCTATGGCTACACCTTC
few,TRBJ2-5,TRBV10-2,-,CASVGGETQYF,TGCGCCAGCGTGGGGGGAGAGACCCAGTACTTC
many,TRBJ2-3,TRBV3-1,TRBD2,CASSQAGGPADTQYF,TGTGCCAGCAGCCAAGCGGGGGGGCCTGCAGATACGCAGTATTTT
few,TRBJ2-2,TRBV10-3,-,CAISGPGEEELFF,TGTGCCATCAGTGGACCCGGGGAAGAGGAGCTGTTTTTT
-,TRBJ2-1,TRBV7-6,-,CASSLEWRGYNEQFF,TGTGCCAGCAGCTTAGAGTGGAGAGGGTACAATGAGCAGTTCTTC
few,TRBJ2-3,TRBV6-1,-,CASLSVTGELLPSTDTQYF,TGTGCCAGCCTGTCGGTGACGGGGGAGCTCCTCCCTAGCACAGATACGCAGTATTTT
-,TRBJ1-4,TRBV4-3,-,CASSQDEGDEKLFF,TGCGCCAGCAGCCAAGATGAGGGGGATGAAAAACTGTTTTTT
-,TRBJ2-7,TRBV10-1,-,CASSEKVTTEQYF,TGCGCCAGCAGTGAGAAAGTCACCACCGAGCAGTACTTC
few,TRBJ2-3,TRBV12-3/TRBV12-4,-,CASRPGAQMGLAQYF,TGTGCCAGCAGACCCGGGGCCCAAATGGGGTTGGCGCAGTATTTT
few,TRBJ2-7,TRBV27,-,CASSFLPYEQYF,TGTGCCAGCAGTTTCCTGCCATACGAGCAGTACTTC
many,TRBJ2-1,TRBV5-8,TRBD2,CASSYTPISGGANEQFF,TGTGCCAGCAGCTACACTCCAATAAGCGGGGGGGCCAATGAGCAGTTCTTC
few,TRBJ1-2,TRBV5-5,TRBD1,CASSLVGQGMRDYGYTF,TGTGCCAGCAGCTTGGTGGGACAGGGCATGAGGGACTATGGCTACACCTTC
-,TRBJ2-1,TRBV6-2/TRBV6-3,-,CASRPGRYNEQFF,TGTGCCAGCAGGCCGGGACGGTACAATGAGCAGTTCTTC
-,TRBJ1-3,TRBV29-1,-,CSVTESSGNTIYF,TGCAGCGTCACAGAGAGCTCTGGAAACACCATATATTTT
-,TRBJ2-1,TRBV20-1,TRBD2,CSASGTSGANEQFF,TGCAGTGCTTCCGGGACTAGCGGGGCCAATGAGCAGTTCTTC
-,TRBJ2-3,TRBV12-3/TRBV12-4,-,CASQFDRRVTDTQYF,TGTGCCAGCCAGTTTGATAGGCGCGTCACAGATACGCAGTATTTT
few,TRBJ2-1,TRBV6-5,TRBD2,CASSYYSPLAGSYNEQFF,TGTGCCAGCAGTTACTACTCCCCGTTAGCGGGGTCCTACAATGAGCAGTTCTTC
-,TRBJ2-6,TRBV7-9,-,CASSFGGLSGANVLTF,TGTGCCAGCAGCTTCGGGGGCCTCTCTGGGGCCAACGTCCTGACTTTC
few,TRBJ2-3,TRBV7-2,-,CASSLALWRGTPDTQYF,TGTGCCAGCAGCTTAGCGCTTTGGCGGGGCACCCCAGATACGCAGTATTTT
-,TRBJ1-5,TRBV12-3/TRBV12-4,-,CASSLGFADEHF,TGTGCCAGCAGTTTAGGGTTCGCAGATGAGCATTTT
-,TRBJ2-1,TRBV20-1,TRBD2,CSARLAASYNEQFF,TGCAGTGCCCGACTAGCGGCGTCCTACAATGAGCAGTTCTTC
-,TRBJ1-2,TRBV3-1,-,CASSPTRKTYVDYGYTF,TGTGCCAGCAGCCCAACCCGAAAAACCTACGTGGACTATGGCTACACCTTC
few,TRBJ2-5,TRBV24-1,-,CATSDSLRGGPETQYF,TGTGCCACCAGTGATTCGCTTAGGGGAGGTCCGGAGACCCAGTACTTC
many,TRBJ2-2,TRBV12-3/TRBV12-4,TRBD1,CASMPLGTGRAGELFF,TGTGCCAGCATGCCGCTGGGGACAGGGAGAGCCGGGGAGCTGTTTTTT
-,TRBJ2-3,TRBV7-9,-,CASSLAAVTDTQYF,TGTGCCAGCAGCTTAGCTGCAGTGACAGATACGCAGTATTTT
few,TRBJ1-2,TRBV6-5,-,CASSYSAGEQTDGYTF,TGTGCCAGCAGTTACTCCGCCGGGGAACAGACAGATGGCTACACCTTC
-,TRBJ1-1,TRBV5-1,TRBD1,CASSPKRLERTGAHTEAFF,TGCGCCAGCAGCCCCAAGCGATTGGAACGCACAGGGGCCCACACTGAAGCTTTCTTT
few,TRBJ2-2,TRBV29-1,-,CSVDPGYNTGELFF,TGCAGCGTTGATCCGGGTTATAACACCGGGGAGCTGTTTTTT
-,TRBJ2-5,TRBV11-2,TRBD2,CASSLVALLAGGQETQYF,TGTGCCAGCAGCTTAGTAGCCCTACTAGCGGGGGGCCAAGAGACCCAGTACTTC
-,TRBJ2-3,TRBV7-9,-,CASSFQGQRADTQYF,TGTGCCAGCAGCTTTCAGGGGCAAAGAGCAGATACGCAGTATTTT
-,TRBJ1-5,TRBV12-3/TRBV12-4,-,CASSTDREAGQPQHF,TGTGCCAGCAGTACCGACCGGGAAGCCGGTCAGCCCCAGCATTTT
-,TRBJ2-1,TRBV3-1,-,CASRRGPRLSYNEQFF,TGTGCCAGCAGGCGGGGGCCTCGACTGTCCTACAATGAGCAGTTCTTC
few,TRBJ2-7,TRBV13,-,CASSFGGGSSYEQYF,TGTGCCAGCAGCTTTGGGGGGGGCAGCTCCTACGAGCAGTACTTC
-,TRBJ2-5,TRBV7-2,TRBD2,CASSLGGVAGGEETQYF,TGTGCCAGCAGCTTAGGAGGGGTAGCGGGGGGGGAAGAGACCCAGTACTTC
many,TRBJ2-1,TRBV7-9,-,CASSSRTDTIREFF,TGTGCCAGCAGCTCCCGGACAGATACCATCCGTGAGTTCTTC